The rows below give T cell receptor beta chains drawn from one sample of a study of technical replicates of blood from a few donors. Some clones are missing from TCRdb's copy, which holds only in-frame ones; the method was immunoSEQ multiplex PCR. The data show 75,000 to 90,000 clones, around 93% seen once. Sequenced input: T cells isolated from PBMCs. The receptor set was obtained from a human donor in good health. Each CDR3 is given with its conserved first and last residue. The D gene is left open where the match is weak. Clone size is shown for a subset of rows, as once, few, many or a class of expanded clone.

v_call,j_call,clone_size,d_call,cdr3_nt,cdr3_aa
TRBV18,TRBJ1-2,once,TRBD1,TGTGCCAGCTCACCCATTTTTGCTGCTACAGGGGACAGTCCAAACTATGGCTACACCTTC,CASSPIFAATGDSPNYGYTF
TRBV14,TRBJ1-5,-,-,TGTGCCAGCAGCCCCCCAGGGCAGGGAGGCGGGCAGCCCCAGCATTTT,CASSPPGQGGGQPQHF
TRBV6-1,TRBJ1-6,-,-,TGTGCCAGCAGTGAACCGGGGAGGGGGGCTAAAGATTCACCCCTCCACTTT,CASSEPGRGAKDSPLHF
TRBV6-5,TRBJ2-7,-,TRBD1,TGTGCCAGCAGTTTTGGGACAGGCCTCTACTACGAGCAGTACTTC,CASSFGTGLYYEQYF
TRBV28,TRBJ1-1,-,TRBD1,TGTGCCAGCAGCCCCAGGGGGCCGAACACTGAAGCTTTCTTT,CASSPRGPNTEAFF
TRBV5-6,TRBJ1-3,-,-,TGTGCCAGCAGCAACACTGGAAACACCATATATTTT,CASSNTGNTIYF
TRBV14,TRBJ1-2,-,-,TGTGCCAGCAGCTATCATCAGGGTAACTATGGCTACACCTTC,CASSYHQGNYGYTF
TRBV7-2,TRBJ1-4,-,TRBD1,TGTGCCAGCAACGACCGGGACAGGATGGGAAAACTGTTTTTT,CASNDRDRMGKLFF
TRBV5-8,TRBJ2-3,-,-,TGTGCCAGCGCTAAGATGGCGGGGCGGAATACGCAGTATTTT,CASAKMAGRNTQYF
TRBV4-1,TRBJ2-1,-,TRBD2,TGCGCCAGCAGGCTCAATCCAGCGGGAGGCCATGTCAATGAGCAGTTCTTC,CASRLNPAGGHVNEQFF
TRBV18,TRBJ2-7,-,-,TGTGCCAGCTCACCAGGTCCTAGCGACGAGCAGTACTTC,CASSPGPSDEQYF
TRBV30,TRBJ2-2,-,-,TGTGCCTGGATTTCAGGCCCGGGGTGGTACAACACCGGGGAGCTGTTTTTT,CAWISGPGWYNTGELFF
TRBV30,TRBJ1-1,few,-,TGTGCCTCCGGACAGACTCCCATGAACACTGAAGCTTTCTTT,CASGQTPMNTEAFF
TRBV27,TRBJ2-1,-,-,TGTGCCAGCAGTTTTAGTCTAGAGGGCAATGAGCAGTTCTTC,CASSFSLEGNEQFF
TRBV7-3,TRBJ1-3,once,-,TGTGCCAGCCGAGAAGCCTCTGGAAACACCATATATTTT,CASREASGNTIYF
TRBV7-2,TRBJ2-1,-,TRBD2,TGTGCCAGCAGCCTAACTAGCGGGAGCCAGGTTGAGCAGTTCTTC,CASSLTSGSQVEQFF
TRBV27,TRBJ2-1,once,-,TGTGCCAGCAAGGAACTTGGTCTAGCAAGGGATCAGTTCTTC,CASKELGLARDQFF
TRBV7-2,TRBJ1-1,-,-,TGTGCCAGCAGCTTGGCCACAGGGCTGAACACTGAAGCTTTCTTT,CASSLATGLNTEAFF
TRBV7-9,TRBJ2-1,-,TRBD2,TGTGCCAGCAGCTTAGCCTCTAGCGGGATAGTGCAGTTCTTC,CASSLASSGIVQFF
TRBV6-5,TRBJ1-1,-,-,TGTGCCAGCAGGCGGCTGAACACTGAAGCTTTCTTT,CASRRLNTEAFF
TRBV30,TRBJ2-5,-,-,TGTGCCTGGAGGCCCGGGATTATCCAAGAGACCCAGTACTTC,CAWRPGIIQETQYF
TRBV28,TRBJ1-2,-,TRBD1,TGTGCCAGCAGTTATGACAGGGGCTATGGCTACACCTTC,CASSYDRGYGYTF
TRBV7-3,TRBJ2-7,-,-,TGTGCCAGCAGCTCAAACGGGGGGCTAGACGAGCAGTACTTC,CASSSNGGLDEQYF
TRBV6-5,TRBJ2-5,-,-,TGTGCCAGCAGTCGACAGGTGATCCAAGAGACCCAGTACTTC,CASSRQVIQETQYF
TRBV7-8,TRBJ1-5,-,TRBD1,TGTGCCAGCAGCTATGGACAGGGAGTCTCCAATCAGCCCCAGCATTTT,CASSYGQGVSNQPQHF
TRBV25-1,TRBJ2-3,-,-,TGTGCCAGCAGTCACACAGATACGCAGTATTTT,CASSHTDTQYF
TRBV5-4,TRBJ1-1,-,TRBD1,TGTGCCATCCTTACAGGGGGGAACACTGAAGCTTTCTTT,CAILTGGNTEAFF
TRBV6-5,TRBJ2-2,-,TRBD1,TGTGCCAGCAGTTACCAGGGACAGGGATGGACCGGGGAGCTGTTTTTT,CASSYQGQGWTGELFF
TRBV9,TRBJ2-5,once,-,TGTGCCAGCAGGAGGACAGCTCGAGAGACCCAGTACTTC,CASRRTARETQYF
TRBV6-5,TRBJ2-7,-,-,TGTGCCAGCAGGGAACTCCGGGACAACCTCGAGCAGTACTTC,CASRELRDNLEQYF
TRBV5-8,TRBJ1-5,once,-,TGTGCCAGCAGTGCAGTCAATCAGCCCCAGCATTTT,CASSAVNQPQHF